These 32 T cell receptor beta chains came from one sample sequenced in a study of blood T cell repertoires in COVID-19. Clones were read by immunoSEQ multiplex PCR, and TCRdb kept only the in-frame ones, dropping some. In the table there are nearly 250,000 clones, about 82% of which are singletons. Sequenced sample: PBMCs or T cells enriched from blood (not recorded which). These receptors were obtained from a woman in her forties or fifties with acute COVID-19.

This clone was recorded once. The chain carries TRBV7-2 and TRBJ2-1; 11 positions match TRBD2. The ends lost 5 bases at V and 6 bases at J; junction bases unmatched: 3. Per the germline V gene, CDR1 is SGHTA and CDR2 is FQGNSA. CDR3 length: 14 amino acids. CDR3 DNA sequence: TGTGCCAGCAGCGTTAGCGGGGGGGTCAATGAGCAGTTCTTC. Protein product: CASSVSGGVNEQFF.

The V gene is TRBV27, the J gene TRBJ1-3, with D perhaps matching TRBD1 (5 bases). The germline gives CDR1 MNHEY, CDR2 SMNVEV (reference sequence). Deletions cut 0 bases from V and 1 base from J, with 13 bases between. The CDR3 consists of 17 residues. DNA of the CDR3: TGTGCCAGCAGTTTATCAGGGCAGGGTGAATCTGGAAACACCATATATTTT. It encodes CASSLSGQGESGNTIYF.

As DNA, the CDR3 is TGTGCCAGCAGCGTCCGACATGCCCAAGAGACCCAGTACTTC. Translated, it gives CASSVRHAQETQYF. This chain connects TRBV9 to TRBJ2-5; D is unclear. The ends were cut back, 2 bases at V and 1 base at J, with 9 bases in the middle. Germline values: CDR1 SGDLS, CDR2 YYNGEE. CDR3 size: 14 residues.

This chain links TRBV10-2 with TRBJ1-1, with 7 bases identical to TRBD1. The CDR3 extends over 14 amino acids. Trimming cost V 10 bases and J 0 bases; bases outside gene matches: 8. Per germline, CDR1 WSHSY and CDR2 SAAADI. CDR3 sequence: CATESGQMNTEAFF. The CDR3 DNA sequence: TGCGCCACCGAATCGGGACAGATGAACACTGAAGCTTTCTTT.

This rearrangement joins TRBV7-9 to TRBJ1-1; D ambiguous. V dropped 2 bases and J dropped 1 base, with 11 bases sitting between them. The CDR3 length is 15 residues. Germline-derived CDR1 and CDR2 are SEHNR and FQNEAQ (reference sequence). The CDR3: CASSLSLQQNTEAFF. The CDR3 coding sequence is TGTGCCAGCAGCTTATCGTTACAGCAGAACACTGAAGCTTTCTTT. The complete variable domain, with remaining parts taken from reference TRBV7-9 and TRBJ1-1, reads DTGVSQNPRHKITKRGQNVTFRCDPISEHNRLYWYRQTLGQGPEFLTYFQNEAQLEKSRLLSDRFSAERPKGSFSTLEIQRTEQGDSAMYLCASSLSLQQNTEAFFGQGTRLTVV.

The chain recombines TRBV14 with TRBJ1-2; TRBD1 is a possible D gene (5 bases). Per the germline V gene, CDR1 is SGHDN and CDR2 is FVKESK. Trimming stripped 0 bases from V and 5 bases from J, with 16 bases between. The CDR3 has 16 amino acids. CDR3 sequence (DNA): TGTGCCAGCAGCCAAGATCTGGCAGGGCCCCGTTATGGCTACACCTTC. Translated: CASSQDLAGPRYGYTF.

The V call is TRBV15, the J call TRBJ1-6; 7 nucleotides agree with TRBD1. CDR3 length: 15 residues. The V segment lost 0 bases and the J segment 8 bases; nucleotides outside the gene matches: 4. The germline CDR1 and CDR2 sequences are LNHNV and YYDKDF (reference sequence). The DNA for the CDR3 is TGTGCCACCAGCAGAGATGTACAGGGGCATTCACCCCTCCACTTT. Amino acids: CATSRDVQGHSPLHF.

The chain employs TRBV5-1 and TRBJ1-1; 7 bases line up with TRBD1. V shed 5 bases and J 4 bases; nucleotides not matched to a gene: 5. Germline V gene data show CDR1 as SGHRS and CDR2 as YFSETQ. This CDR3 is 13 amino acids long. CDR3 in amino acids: CASSSQGGTEAFF. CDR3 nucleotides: TGCGCCAGCAGTTCCCAGGGGGGCACTGAAGCTTTCTTT.

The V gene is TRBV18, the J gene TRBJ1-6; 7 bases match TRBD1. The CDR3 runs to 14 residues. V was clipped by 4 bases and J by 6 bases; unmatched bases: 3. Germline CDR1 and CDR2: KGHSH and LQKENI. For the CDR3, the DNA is TGTGCCAGCTCACAGGGGGCAGTTAATTCACCCCTCCACTTT. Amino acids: CASSQGAVNSPLHF. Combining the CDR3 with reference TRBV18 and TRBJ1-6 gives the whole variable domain NAGVMQNPRHLVRRRGQEARLRCSPMKGHSHVYWYRQLPEEGLKFMVYLQKENIIDESGMPKERFSAEFPKEGPSILRIQQVVRGDSAAYFCASSQGAVNSPLHFGNGTRLTVT.

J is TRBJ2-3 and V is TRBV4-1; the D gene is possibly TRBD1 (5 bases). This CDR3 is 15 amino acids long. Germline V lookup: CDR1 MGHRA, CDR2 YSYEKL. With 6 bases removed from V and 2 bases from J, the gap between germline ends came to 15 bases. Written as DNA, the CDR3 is TGCGCCAGCAGATTGGAACAGGAGTTCACAGATACGCAGTATTTT. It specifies CASRLEQEFTDTQYF.

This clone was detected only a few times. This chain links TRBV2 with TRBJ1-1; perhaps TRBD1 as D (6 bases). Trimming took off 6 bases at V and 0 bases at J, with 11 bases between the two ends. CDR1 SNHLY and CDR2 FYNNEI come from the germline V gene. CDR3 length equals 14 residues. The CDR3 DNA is TGTGCCAGCAGCGCCGGACAGCTGAACACTGAAGCTTTCTTT. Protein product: CASSAGQLNTEAFF. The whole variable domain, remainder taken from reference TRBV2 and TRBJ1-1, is EPEVTQTPSHQVTQMGQEVILRCVPISNHLYFYWYRQILGQKVEFLVSFYNNEISEKSEIFDDQFSVERPDGSNFTLKIRSTKLEDSAMYFCASSAGQLNTEAFFGQGTRLTVV.

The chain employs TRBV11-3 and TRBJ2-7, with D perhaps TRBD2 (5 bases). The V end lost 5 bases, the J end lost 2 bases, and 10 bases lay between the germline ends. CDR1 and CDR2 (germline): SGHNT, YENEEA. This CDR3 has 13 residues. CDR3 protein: CASSPSGTYEQYF. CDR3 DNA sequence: TGTGCCAGCAGCCCGTCCGGGACCTACGAGCAGTACTTC. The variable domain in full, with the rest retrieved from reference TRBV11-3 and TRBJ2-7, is EAGVVQSPRYKIIEKKQPVAFWCNPISGHNTLYWYLQNLGQGPELLIRYENEEAVDDSQLPKDRFSAERLKGVDSTLKIQPAELGDSAVYLCASSPSGTYEQYFGPGTRLTVT.

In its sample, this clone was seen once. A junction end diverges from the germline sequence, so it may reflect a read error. This chain's CDR3 is CASREGTASYNSPLHF. CDR3 sequence (DNA): TGTGCCAGCAGGGAAGGGACAGCCTCCTATAATTCACCCCTCCACTTT. The chain is built from TRBV6-1 and TRBJ1-6, with 7 positions matching TRBD1. Germline loops: CDR1 MNHNS, CDR2 SASEGT. The CDR3 sequence is 16 residues long.

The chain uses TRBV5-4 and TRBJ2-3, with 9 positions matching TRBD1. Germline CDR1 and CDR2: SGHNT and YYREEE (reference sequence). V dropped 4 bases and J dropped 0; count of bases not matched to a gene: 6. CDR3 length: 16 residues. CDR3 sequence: CASSLRTGASTDTQYF. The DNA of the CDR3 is TGTGCCAGCAGCCTCCGGACAGGGGCTAGCACAGATACGCAGTATTTT.

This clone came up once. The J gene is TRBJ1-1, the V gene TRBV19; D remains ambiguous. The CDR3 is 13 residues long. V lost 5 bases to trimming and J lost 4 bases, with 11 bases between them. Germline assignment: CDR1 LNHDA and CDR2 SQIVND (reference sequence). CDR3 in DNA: TGTGCCAGTAGTGATCTGGGAGGCACTGAAGCTTTCTTT. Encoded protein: CASSDLGGTEAFF.

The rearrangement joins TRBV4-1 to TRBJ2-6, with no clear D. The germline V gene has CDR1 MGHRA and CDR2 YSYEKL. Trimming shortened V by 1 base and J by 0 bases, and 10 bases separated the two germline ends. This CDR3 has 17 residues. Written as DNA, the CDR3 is TGCGCCAGCAGCCAAGTCGAGTCCGCCTCTGGGGCCAACGTCCTGACTTTC. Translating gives CASSQVESASGANVLTF.

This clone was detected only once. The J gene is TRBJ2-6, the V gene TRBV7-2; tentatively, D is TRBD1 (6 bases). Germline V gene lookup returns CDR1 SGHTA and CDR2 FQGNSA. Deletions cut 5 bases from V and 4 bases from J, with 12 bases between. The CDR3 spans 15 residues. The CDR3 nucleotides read TGTGCCAGCAGCCCAGGACAGCCGGGGGCCAACGTCCTGACTTTC. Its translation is CASSPGQPGANVLTF. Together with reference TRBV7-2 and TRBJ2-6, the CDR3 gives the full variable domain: GAGVSQSPSNKVTEKGKDVELRCDPISGHTALYWYRQSLGQGLEFLIYFQGNSAPDKSGLPSDRFSAERTGGSVSTLTIQRTQQEDSAVYLCASSPGQPGANVLTFGAGSRLTVL.

CDR3 DNA sequence: TGCGCCAGCAGCACACAGGGGGATAGGGAGACCCAGTACTTC. Amino acid sequence: CASSTQGDRETQYF. The chain employs TRBV5-1 and TRBJ2-5; 8 bases are shared with TRBD1. The V and J ends lost 4 bases and 5 bases, in that order; junction bases with no gene match: 7. Germline V gives CDR1 SGHRS, CDR2 YFSETQ. The CDR3 length is 14 residues.

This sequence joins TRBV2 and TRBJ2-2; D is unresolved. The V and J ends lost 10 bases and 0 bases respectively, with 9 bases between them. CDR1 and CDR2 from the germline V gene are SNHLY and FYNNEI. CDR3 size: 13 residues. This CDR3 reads CANSLSNTGELFF. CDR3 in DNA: TGTGCCAACTCCCTATCGAACACCGGGGAGCTGTTTTTT.

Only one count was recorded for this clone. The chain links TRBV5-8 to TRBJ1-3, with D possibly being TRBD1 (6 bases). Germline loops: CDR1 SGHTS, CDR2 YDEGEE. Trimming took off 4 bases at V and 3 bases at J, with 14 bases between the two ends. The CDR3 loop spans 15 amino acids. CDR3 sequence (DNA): TGTGCCAGCAGCCAGGGGACCATTAGTGGAAACACCATATATTTT. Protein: CASSQGTISGNTIYF.

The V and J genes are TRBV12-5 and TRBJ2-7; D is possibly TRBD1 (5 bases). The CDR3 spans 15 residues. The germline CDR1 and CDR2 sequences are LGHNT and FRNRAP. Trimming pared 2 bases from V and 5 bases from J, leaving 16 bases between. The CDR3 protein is CASGLTKGYDHEQYF. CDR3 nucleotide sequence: TGTGCTAGTGGTTTGACTAAGGGGTACGACCACGAGCAGTACTTC.

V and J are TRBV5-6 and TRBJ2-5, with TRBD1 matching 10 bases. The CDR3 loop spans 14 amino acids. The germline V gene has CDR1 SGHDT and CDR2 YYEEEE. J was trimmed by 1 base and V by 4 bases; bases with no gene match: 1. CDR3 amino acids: CASSGTGAQETQYF. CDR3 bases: TGTGCCAGCAGCGGGACAGGGGCCCAAGAGACCCAGTACTTC.

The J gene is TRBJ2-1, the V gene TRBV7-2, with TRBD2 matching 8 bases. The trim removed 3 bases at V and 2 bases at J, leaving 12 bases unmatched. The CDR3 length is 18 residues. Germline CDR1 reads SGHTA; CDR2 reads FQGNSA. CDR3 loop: CASSFMLAGGGTYNEQFF. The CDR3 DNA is TGTGCCAGCAGCTTTATGCTCGCGGGCGGGGGGACCTACAATGAGCAGTTCTTC.

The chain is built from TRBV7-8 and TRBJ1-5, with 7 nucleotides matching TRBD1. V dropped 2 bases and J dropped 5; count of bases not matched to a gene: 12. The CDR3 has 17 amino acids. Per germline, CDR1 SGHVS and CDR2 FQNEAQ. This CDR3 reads CASSLWAARGRDQPQHF. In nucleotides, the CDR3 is TGTGCCAGCAGCTTATGGGCTGCGAGGGGGCGAGATCAGCCCCAGCATTTT.

The CDR3 DNA is TGTGCCAGCAACCGGGTTTCGGGTAAGAACACTGAAGCTTTCTTT. As protein: CASNRVSGKNTEAFF. J is TRBJ1-1 and V is TRBV7-9; D gene uncertain. Germline CDR1 is SEHNR and CDR2 is FQNEAQ (reference sequence). V lost 7 bases, J lost 1 base, and 16 bases lay in between. This CDR3 has 15 residues. The variable domain in full, with the rest retrieved from reference TRBV7-9 and TRBJ1-1, is DTGVSQNPRHKITKRGQNVTFRCDPISEHNRLYWYRQTLGQGPEFLTYFQNEAQLEKSRLLSDRFSAERPKGSFSTLEIQRTEQGDSAMYLCASNRVSGKNTEAFFGQGTRLTVV.

CDR3 amino acids: CASSELVSSYGYTF. CDR3 nucleotides: TGTGCCAGCAGTGAACTAGTCAGCTCCTATGGCTACACCTTC. This chain links TRBV6-1 with TRBJ1-2; D unresolved. Germline lookup yields CDR1 MNHNS and CDR2 SASEGT. V was clipped by 2 bases and J by 4 bases, with 11 bases between them. The CDR3 totals 14 residues.

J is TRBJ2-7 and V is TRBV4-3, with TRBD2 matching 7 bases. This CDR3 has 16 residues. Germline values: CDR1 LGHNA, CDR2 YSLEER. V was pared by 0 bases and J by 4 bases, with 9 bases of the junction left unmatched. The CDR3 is CASSQDRGTTQYEQYF. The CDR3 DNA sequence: TGCGCCAGCAGCCAAGATCGGGGGACTACCCAGTACGAGCAGTACTTC.

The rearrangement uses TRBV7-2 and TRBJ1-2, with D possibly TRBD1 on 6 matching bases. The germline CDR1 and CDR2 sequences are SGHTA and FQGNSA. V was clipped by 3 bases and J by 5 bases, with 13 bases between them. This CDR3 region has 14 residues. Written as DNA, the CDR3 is TGTGCCAGCAGCTTCCGGGACACTTCGTATGGCTACACCTTC. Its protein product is CASSFRDTSYGYTF.

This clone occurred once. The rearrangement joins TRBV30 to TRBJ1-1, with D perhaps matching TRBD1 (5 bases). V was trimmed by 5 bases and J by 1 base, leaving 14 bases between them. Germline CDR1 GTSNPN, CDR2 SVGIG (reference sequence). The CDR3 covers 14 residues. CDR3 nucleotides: TGTGCCTGGGACCCGACAGACAAGAACACTGAAGCTTTCTTT. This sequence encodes CAWDPTDKNTEAFF.

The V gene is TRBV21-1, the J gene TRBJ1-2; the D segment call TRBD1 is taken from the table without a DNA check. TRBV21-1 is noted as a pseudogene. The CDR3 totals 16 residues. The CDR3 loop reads CASSSRDSSFRGGYTF. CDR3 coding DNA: TGTGCCAGCAGCTCTCGGGACAGCTCTTTTCGAGGCGGCTACACCTTC.

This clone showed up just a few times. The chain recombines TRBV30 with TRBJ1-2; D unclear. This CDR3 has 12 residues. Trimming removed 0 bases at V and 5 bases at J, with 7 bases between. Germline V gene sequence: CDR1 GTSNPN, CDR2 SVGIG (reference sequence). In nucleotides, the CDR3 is TGTGCCTGGAGTGTGCGACATTATGGCTACACCTTC. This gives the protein CAWSVRHYGYTF.

CDR3 loop: CASILDRNSNQPQHF. For the CDR3, the DNA is TGTGCCAGTATTTTGGACAGAAATAGCAATCAGCCCCAGCATTTT. The rearrangement links TRBV19 to TRBJ1-5; possible D gene TRBD1, 6 bases. The CDR3 is 15 residues long. Trimming removed 7 bases from V and 0 bases from J, with 13 bases in between. Germline V lookup: CDR1 LNHDA, CDR2 SQIVND (reference sequence).